These 32 T cell receptor beta chains came from one sample sequenced in a study of shared clonotypes between healthy human individuals (TCRdb year 2020). The library was built by means of the immunoSEQ multiplex PCR assay. What TCRdb holds here is the immuneACCESS table cut down to in-frame rearrangements. Part of the clones is not present; checked against another copy, under half of the missing clones reflect an unresolved V gene, and the others are unexplained. The sample data list approximately 2.3 million clones, and over 90% of these were observed just once. 0.39% of the sample rests with the top ten. Sequenced: naive CD4+ T cells from PBMCs. What this sample's cell subset or site label stands for: CD45RA+ positively selected. These receptor sequences come from a man aged 18 to 29 in good health. Some clones in this sample may be carry-over from other donors' samples.

This chain uses TRBV7-3 with TRBJ1-2; D perhaps matches TRBD1 (6 bases). CDR3 length: 15 residues. V was pared by 6 bases and J by 9 bases, with 23 bases between. Germline V gives CDR1 SGHTA, CDR2 FQGTGA. CDR3 loop: CASSYTPGQAGSYTF. Here the CDR3 DNA reads TGTGCCAGCAGTTATACCCCGGGACAAGCGGGGAGCTACACCTTC.

The DNA of the CDR3 is TGCGCCAGCAGCTTGGTTGTCAGGTCCGGGGAAGCTTTCTTT. Translating gives CASSLVVRSGEAFF. The rearrangement links TRBV5-1 to TRBJ1-1; the D is unclear. Looked up from germline, CDR1 is SGHRS and CDR2 is YFSETQ. The CDR3 spans 14 residues. Trimming took 0 bases from V and 8 from J, leaving 14 bases between them.

The CDR3: CASSLRFETQYF. CDR3 DNA sequence: TGTGCCAGCAGCTTACGGTTTGAGACCCAGTACTTC. This rearrangement joins TRBV7-9 to TRBJ2-5; D is uncertain. Per germline, CDR1 SEHNR and CDR2 FQNEAQ (reference sequence). V was shortened by 2 bases and J by 5 bases, with 6 bases between the two germline ends. This CDR3 contains 12 residues.

The V call is TRBV7-9, the J call TRBJ1-1; D is possibly TRBD1 (5 bases). The length of the CDR3 is 13 residues. CDR1 and CDR2 (germline): SEHNR, FQNEAQ (reference sequence). Between the trimmed V and J ends, which lost 3 bases and 5 bases, there was a span of 10 bases. The CDR3 DNA reads as TGTGCCAGCAGCTTTGGCCAGGGAACTGAAGCTTTCTTT. It is translated as CASSFGQGTEAFF.

Concerning this clone itself: This sample also contains other DNA sequences that code for the same CDR3. The chain carries TRBV28 and TRBJ1-2, with a tentative D call TRBD1 (5 bases). This CDR3 comprises 11 residues. Germline V gene lookup returns CDR1 MDHEN and CDR2 SYDVKM. Trimming shortened V by 8 bases and J by 2 bases, and 6 bases separated the two germline ends. Here the CDR3 DNA reads TGTGCCAGCCAGGGAAACTATGGCTACACCTTC. Its protein product is CASQGNYGYTF.

The chain joins TRBV7-9 to TRBJ1-2; TRBD1 might be the D (6 bases). Germline CDR1 SEHNR, CDR2 FQNEAQ (reference sequence). This CDR3 spans 15 amino acids. V gave up 2 bases and J gave up 6 bases, with 16 bases separating them. CDR3 amino acids: CASSLKGRQAHGYTF. The CDR3, as DNA: TGTGCCAGCAGCTTAAAGGGGCGACAGGCTCATGGCTACACCTTC.

This clone appeared once. The V and J genes are TRBV10-3 and TRBJ1-3; D gene uncertain. V shed 3 bases and J shed 0 bases, with 6 bases lying between them. The germline V gene has CDR1 ENHRY and CDR2 SYGVKD. The CDR3 length is 14 residues. This chain's CDR3 is CAISEPGSGNTIYF. CDR3 sequence (DNA): TGTGCCATCAGTGAACCAGGCTCTGGAAACACCATATATTTT.

The V and J genes are TRBV19 and TRBJ2-7; D call uncertain. V was pared by 1 base and J by 0 bases, with 16 bases between. The CDR3 has 17 amino acids. The germline V gene has CDR1 LNHDA and CDR2 SQIVND (reference sequence). DNA for the CDR3: TGTGCCAGTAGTATAGTCTGGGCCGCCGAATCCTCCTACGAGCAGTACTTC. It specifies CASSIVWAAESSYEQYF.

This rearrangement joins TRBV18 to TRBJ2-3; no clear D gene. V shed 3 bases and J shed 6 bases, with 10 bases lying between them. There are 13 residues in the CDR3. The germline CDR1 and CDR2 sequences are KGHSH and LQKENI. CDR3 amino acids: CASSPNPADTQYF. The CDR3 bases are TGTGCCAGCTCACCTAATCCGGCCGATACGCAGTATTTT.

The genes are TRBV28 and TRBJ1-1; D ambiguous. This CDR3 has 14 amino acids. The ends were cut back, 1 base at V and 2 bases at J, with 8 bases in the middle. The germline V gene has CDR1 MDHEN and CDR2 SYDVKM. CDR3 in DNA: TGTGCCAGCAGTTTATCCCCCCTCAACACTGAAGCTTTCTTT. Residues: CASSLSPLNTEAFF.

The V gene is TRBV5-1, the J gene TRBJ2-2, with a possible D match to TRBD2 (6 bases). CDR3 length: 16 residues. From germline, CDR1 is SGHRS and CDR2 YFSETQ. Deletions cut 2 bases from V and 4 bases from J, with 15 bases between. CDR3: CASSFGPLGSTGELFF. CDR3 DNA: TGCGCCAGCAGCTTCGGGCCCCTCGGGAGCACCGGGGAGCTGTTTTTT.

This chain uses TRBV10-3 with TRBJ2-7; 12 nucleotides match TRBD2. With V trimmed by 6 bases and J by 4 bases, 4 bases remained unmatched. Germline V CDR1 and CDR2: ENHRY, SYGVKD. There are 14 residues in the CDR3. CDR3 sequence: CAIRAGTSGYEQYF. The CDR3 region has the DNA TGTGCCATCAGAGCCGGGACTAGCGGGTACGAGCAGTACTTC.

V is TRBV7-9 and J is TRBJ1-3; no definite D call. The CDR3 consists of 16 residues. The germline V gene has CDR1 SEHNR and CDR2 FQNEAQ (reference sequence). Between the trimmed V and J ends, which lost 3 bases and 0 bases, there was a span of 12 bases. The CDR3 protein is CASSLRRQVSGNTIYF. CDR3 coding DNA: TGTGCCAGCAGCTTGAGGAGGCAAGTCTCTGGAAACACCATATATTTT. The full variable domain, in which reference TRBV7-9 and TRBJ1-3 provide the parts outside the CDR3, is DTGVSQNPRHKITKRGQNVTFRCDPISEHNRLYWYRQTLGQGPEFLTYFQNEAQLEKSRLLSDRFSAERPKGSFSTLEIQRTEQGDSAMYLCASSLRRQVSGNTIYFGEGSWLTVV.

Note on this clone: This CDR3 is also generated by other DNA sequences in the sample. The chain combines TRBV19 with TRBJ2-3; 7 bases agree with TRBD2. The CDR3 spans 13 residues. With V trimmed by 5 bases and J by 3 bases, 2 bases remained unmatched. The germline CDR1 and CDR2 sequences are LNHDA and SQIVND (reference sequence). CDR3 DNA: TGTGCCAGTAGTTTCGGGGGGACAGATACGCAGTATTTT. This translates into CASSFGGTDTQYF.

The chain combines TRBV4-2 with TRBJ2-3; the match to TRBD2 covers 9 bases. Germline V CDR1 and CDR2: LGHNA, YNFKEQ. V was clipped by 4 bases and J by 4 bases; unmatched bases: 9. CDR3 size: 16 residues. The CDR3 here is CASSRVSGSSADTQYF. The DNA of the CDR3 is TGTGCCAGCAGCCGGGTTAGCGGGAGTTCCGCAGATACGCAGTATTTT.

Remarks on this clone: The identical CDR3 is also encoded by other nucleotide sequences in the sample. This sequence joins TRBV6-5 and TRBJ1-5; D perhaps matches TRBD1 (6 bases). CDR3 length: 15 amino acids. Trimming removed 4 bases from V and 2 bases from J, with 12 bases in between. Germline CDR1 is MNHEY and CDR2 is SVGAGI. The CDR3 loop reads CASSSGGLGNQPQHF. The CDR3 coding sequence is TGTGCCAGCAGTTCCGGGGGGCTTGGCAATCAGCCCCAGCATTTT.

This chain joins TRBV4-2 and TRBJ1-5; D is uncertain. Trimming removed 4 bases at V and 0 bases at J, with 19 bases between. This CDR3 is 18 amino acids long. Germline assignment: CDR1 LGHNA and CDR2 YNFKEQ. The CDR3, as DNA: TGTGCCAGCAGCCGACCCAAGCGGCGCCTCAATAGCAATCAGCCCCAGCATTTT. Amino acid sequence: CASSRPKRRLNSNQPQHF.

The V gene is TRBV28, the J gene TRBJ2-3; 13 positions agree with TRBD2. The germline gives CDR1 MDHEN, CDR2 SYDVKM. V was clipped by 4 bases and J by 0 bases; unmatched bases: 7. The CDR3 runs to 18 residues. The CDR3, as DNA: TGTGCCAGCAGTTCTGGACTAGCGGGAGCCGCTAGCACAGATACGCAGTATTTT. This translates into CASSSGLAGAASTDTQYF.

CDR3 DNA: TGTGCCAGCAGCCGCCGGGACAGGGGCGAGACCCAGTACTTC. This codes for CASSRRDRGETQYF. The chain carries TRBV11-1 and TRBJ2-5; 10 nucleotides agree with TRBD1. Germline CDR1 SGHAT, CDR2 FQDESV (reference sequence). The trim removed 5 bases at V and 5 bases at J, leaving 5 bases unmatched. CDR3 length equals 14 residues.

The chain recombines TRBV29-1 with TRBJ2-5, with 9 nucleotides matching TRBD1. The V and J ends lost 5 bases and 5 bases, in that order; junction bases with no gene match: 6. Germline CDR1 SQVTM, CDR2 ANQGSEA. The CDR3 extends over 13 amino acids. The CDR3 here is CSVPYRGLETQYF. The DNA for the CDR3 is TGCAGCGTTCCCTACAGGGGGCTGGAGACCCAGTACTTC.

The chain couples TRBV19 to TRBJ2-5; D is possibly TRBD2 (6 bases). Germline CDR1 is LNHDA and CDR2 is SQIVND (reference sequence). This CDR3 contains 17 residues. The ends were cut back, 4 bases at V and 4 bases at J, with 22 bases in the middle. CDR3 DNA: TGTGCCAGTAGTAAACCTACCGGGACCCGGAGGGGAGAGACCCAGTACTTC. The encoded protein is CASSKPTGTRRGETQYF.

The V call is TRBV19, the J call TRBJ2-7; D remains ambiguous. Between the trimmed V and J ends, which lost 4 bases and 0 bases, there was a span of 10 bases. This CDR3 has 14 amino acids. The V gene's germline CDR1 is LNHDA and CDR2 SQIVND (reference sequence). CDR3 nucleotide sequence: TGTGCCAGTAGTAATCCGGAGAGCTCCTACGAGCAGTACTTC. Protein sequence: CASSNPESSYEQYF.

On this clone: Relative to the germline gene, one junction end is altered; a read error may explain this. This rearrangement joins TRBV6-1 to TRBJ2-1; weak D call: TRBD2 (5 bases). CDR3 length: 15 amino acids. Germline values: CDR1 MNHNS, CDR2 SASEGT. The CDR3: CASSEAGDSHNEQFF. The DNA for the CDR3 is TGTGCCAGCAGTGAAGCGGGAGACTCCCACAATGAGCAGTTCTTC.

The V gene is TRBV19, the J gene TRBJ2-7; TRBD1 matches 10 bases. With V trimmed by 5 bases and J by 3 bases, 7 bases remained unmatched. From germline, CDR1 is LNHDA and CDR2 SQIVND (reference sequence). The CDR3 loop spans 15 amino acids. The CDR3 nucleotides are TGTGCCAGTAGTCAACCGGGACAGGGGAACTACGAGCAGTACTTC. It codes for CASSQPGQGNYEQYF.

The CDR3 bases are TGCGCCAGCAGATGGCGGATGGGCTCCTACGAGCAGTACTTC. Amino acids: CASRWRMGSYEQYF. The rearrangement uses TRBV5-1 and TRBJ2-7; D unresolved. Germline V CDR1 and CDR2: SGHRS, YFSETQ. V was shortened by 5 bases and J by 0 bases, with 12 bases between the two germline ends. The CDR3 consists of 14 residues.

As regards this clone: Different DNA sequences within this sample yield the same CDR3. The chain carries TRBV7-2 and TRBJ2-1; D remains ambiguous. Trimming removed 3 bases from V and 3 bases from J, with 3 bases in between. This CDR3 comprises 12 residues. Germline loops: CDR1 SGHTA, CDR2 FQGNSA. The CDR3 coding sequence is TGTGCCAGCAGCTTTGGCTACAATGAGCAGTTCTTC. Amino acid sequence: CASSFGYNEQFF.

Note on this clone: This specimen includes other DNA sequences encoding the same CDR3. This chain uses TRBV9 with TRBJ1-1; no clear D. CDR1 and CDR2 (germline): SGDLS, YYNGEE. The CDR3 loop spans 14 amino acids. V shed 0 bases and J shed 0 bases, with 6 bases lying between them. The CDR3 nucleotides read TGTGCCAGCAGCGTAGATCCCATGAACACTGAAGCTTTCTTT. Translated, it gives CASSVDPMNTEAFF.

The J gene is TRBJ2-5, the V gene TRBV9, with 12 bases matching TRBD2. The CDR3 loop spans 16 amino acids. J gave up 4 bases and V 0 bases, and 4 bases lay outside the gene matches. Germline V CDR1 and CDR2: SGDLS, YYNGEE. CDR3 in DNA: TGTGCCAGCAGCGTAGGACTAGCGGGAGTAGCAGAGACCCAGTACTTC. This codes for CASSVGLAGVAETQYF.

This sequence joins TRBV7-2 and TRBJ1-1, with TRBD1 matching over 7 bases. The CDR3 has 14 amino acids. Germline CDR1 reads SGHTA; CDR2 reads FQGNSA. V dropped 7 bases and J dropped 5; count of bases not matched to a gene: 10. CDR3: CASTQSPGGTEAFF. In DNA form, the CDR3 reads TGTGCCAGCACCCAATCACCAGGGGGGACTGAAGCTTTCTTT.

With respect to this clone: Other DNA sequences from this sample encode an identical CDR3 as well. This chain links TRBV7-2 with TRBJ2-1; TRBD2 agrees at 10 bases. The CDR3 sequence is 15 residues long. Trimming took 4 bases from V and 3 from J; bases not matched to a gene: 3. Germline CDR1 and CDR2: SGHTA and FQGNSA. Written as DNA, the CDR3 is TGTGCCAGCAGCTGGACTAGCGGAGTCTACAATGAGCAGTTCTTC. Residues: CASSWTSGVYNEQFF.

The rearrangement uses TRBV6-6 and TRBJ2-1; 10 bases are shared with TRBD2. V dropped 4 bases and J dropped 7; count of bases not matched to a gene: 10. CDR1 and CDR2 (germline): MNHNY, SVGAGI (reference sequence). The CDR3 runs 16 residues. The CDR3 sequence: CASSSPLAGTRNEQFF. The CDR3 nucleotides are TGTGCCAGCAGTTCCCCACTAGCGGGAACGAGGAATGAGCAGTTCTTC.

The J gene is TRBJ2-5, the V gene TRBV18, with TRBD1 matching over 7 bases. With 2 bases clipped from V and 2 bases from J, the junction kept 5 bases outside the gene matches. The CDR3 has 15 amino acids. From germline, CDR1 is KGHSH and CDR2 LQKENI. CDR3 coding DNA: TGTGCCAGCTCACCAGGGGGACAGAGTCAAGAGACCCAGTACTTC. Amino acid sequence: CASSPGGQSQETQYF.